The source of this T cell receptor beta chain is a study of early T cells in non-severe SARS-CoV-2 infection. Study details: Unsorted whole blood bulk RNA was sequenced, with unpaired chains. Points from the study as a whole: Anti-spike CD8 responses were favored in VDJdb matching, and private and CD4 specificities were missed.

This CDR3 comprises 15 residues. V gave up 2 bases and J gave up 7 bases; unmatched junction bases: 8. CDR1 and CDR2 (germline): MNHEY, SVGAGI. Each cDNA molecule carried a unique molecular identifier. TCRdb itself ran the 5' RACE reads through MiXCR, one entry per CDR3 protein. Of 100,000 to 130,000 distinct CDR3 sequences in the sample, around 10% were seen once. For this clonotype: Its antigen is not identified.

Sequenced material: whole blood. This sequence was found in an adult who was a healthcare worker with PCR-confirmed SARS-CoV-2 infection or an uninfected control (not recorded which). The chain has TRBV6-5 and TRBJ1-1; TRBD1 agrees at 9 bases. CDR3 DNA sequence: TGTGCCAGCAGTTACGTTCACGGACAGGGGATTGAAGCTTTCTTT. Encoded protein: CASSYVHGQGIEAFF.